One and the same sample provided the 29 T cell receptor beta chains below, sequenced in a study of OX40 agonist ivuxolimab in advanced cancers. TCRdb keeps only in-frame clones here, not all; method: immunoSEQ multiplex PCR. The repertoire consists of 55,000 to 75,000 clones, with 65% to 90% occurring once and the leading ten covering 0.9% to 1.4%. The sample here was CD4+ or CD8+ T cells sorted from blood, taken in a trial of the OX40 agonist ivuxolimab. The receptors were sampled from an adult with an advanced solid tumor such as melanoma, head and neck, liver or kidney cancer.

V usage is TRBV4-1 and J usage is TRBJ1-1; unclear D gene. The CDR3 is made up of 16 amino acids. V was trimmed by 0 bases and J by 3 bases, leaving 14 bases between them. The germline gives CDR1 MGHRA, CDR2 YSYEKL. The DNA for the CDR3 is TGCGCCAGCAGCCAAGACCTCCCGACCGGGTACACTGAAGCTTTCTTT. Encoded protein: CASSQDLPTGYTEAFF.

This clone showed up just a few times. The chain uses TRBV6-5 and TRBJ1-1; TRBD1 aligns across 11 bases. CDR1 is MNHEY, CDR2 SVGAGI, per germline. Trimming removed 6 bases from V and 8 bases from J; junction bases left unmatched: 8. The length of the CDR3 is 14 residues. CDR3 coding DNA: TGTGCCAGCAGGGGACAGGGGGGAGCTTCCGAAGCTTTCTTT. It translates to CASRGQGGASEAFF.

The chain employs TRBV2 and TRBJ2-2, with 8 bases that match TRBD1. Germline CDR1 is SNHLY and CDR2 is FYNNEI. Losses at the gene ends were 9 bases for V and 5 bases for J; bases not matched to a gene: 8. CDR3 length: 14 amino acids. The CDR3 DNA follows: TGTGCCAGGACAGGGGCCGGGGGTACCGGGGAGCTGTTTTTT. It translates to CARTGAGGTGELFF.

The chain links TRBV6-5 to TRBJ1-1; 7 nucleotides line up with TRBD1. J lost 3 bases, V lost 3 bases, and 7 bases had no gene match. Germline CDR1 is MNHEY and CDR2 is SVGAGI. The CDR3 runs 15 residues. CDR3 sequence reads: CASSYRFTGDTEAFF. The CDR3 coding sequence is TGTGCCAGCAGTTATCGATTCACAGGGGACACTGAAGCTTTCTTT.

This rearrangement joins TRBV7-8 to TRBJ1-5; 11 bases align to TRBD1. CDR1 is SGHVS, CDR2 FQNEAQ, per germline. This CDR3 comprises 19 residues. Unmatched junction bases numbered 15, after V lost 1 base and J lost 7 bases. Here the CDR3 reads CASSLVGTGGAESGQPQHF. CDR3 nucleotides: TGTGCCAGCAGCTTAGTAGGGACAGGGGGAGCGGAATCGGGGCAGCCCCAGCATTTT.

The genes are TRBV5-4 and TRBJ1-1, with D possibly being TRBD1 (6 bases). In germline, CDR1 is SGHNT, CDR2 YYREEE (reference sequence). The ends were cut back, 0 bases at V and 3 bases at J, with 12 bases in the middle. The CDR3 length is 15 residues. CDR3 DNA: TGTGCCAGCAGCTTGGTAGCGGCAGGGGACACTGAAGCTTTCTTT. This translates into CASSLVAAGDTEAFF.

The V and J genes are TRBV5-1 and TRBJ2-5, with 13 bases matching TRBD2. The junction had 3 bases not matched to a gene; V was cut back by 3 bases and J by 1 base. CDR1 SGHRS and CDR2 YFSETQ come from the germline V gene. The CDR3 is made up of 16 amino acids. DNA for the CDR3: TGCGCCAGCAGCTCCGGACTAGCGGGGGCCCAAGAGACCCAGTACTTC. It specifies CASSSGLAGAQETQYF.

The chain is built from TRBV11-2 and TRBJ1-3, with D possibly matching TRBD1 (6 bases). CDR3 length equals 13 residues. The germline gives CDR1 SGHAT, CDR2 FQNNGV. Trimming cost V 5 bases and J 1 base, with 6 bases left between them. For the CDR3, the DNA is TGTGCCAGCAGCACAGGGTCTGGAAACACCATATATTTT. It codes for CASSTGSGNTIYF. The full variable domain, rest sourced from reference TRBV11-2 and TRBJ1-3, is EAGVAQSPRYKIIEKRQSVAFWCNPISGHATLYWYQQILGQGPKLLIQFQNNGVVDDSQLPKDRFSAERLKGVDSTLKIQPAKLEDSAVYLCASSTGSGNTIYFGEGSWLTVV.

The V gene is TRBV5-1, the J gene TRBJ2-3; 10 bases agree with TRBD2. The CDR3 spans 15 residues. The V and J ends lost 6 bases and 3 bases, in that order; junction bases with no gene match: 7. Germline assignment: CDR1 SGHRS and CDR2 YFSETQ. The DNA of the CDR3 is TGCGCCAGCAACCTTCTAGCGGGGGTGACAGATACGCAGTATTTT. It is translated as CASNLLAGVTDTQYF.

There are a few counts of this clone. The chain is built from TRBV14 and TRBJ2-4; tentatively, D is TRBD1 or TRBD2 (5 bases each). The germline CDR1 and CDR2 sequences are SGHDN and FVKESK. The CDR3 loop spans 15 amino acids. V gave up 4 bases and J gave up 6 bases, with 16 bases separating them. CDR3 in amino acids: CASSPAGLRGNIQYF. CDR3 in DNA: TGTGCCAGCAGCCCCGCGGGTTTAAGGGGAAACATTCAGTACTTC.

V usage is TRBV6-1 and J usage is TRBJ1-3; the match to TRBD1 covers 7 bases. This CDR3 comprises 15 residues. Germline loops: CDR1 MNHNS, CDR2 SASEGT. The J segment lost 4 bases and the V segment lost 4 bases, leaving 7 bases of the junction unmatched. The CDR3 loop is CASSAAGGTGNTIYF. For the CDR3, the DNA is TGTGCCAGCAGTGCGGCAGGGGGAACAGGAAACACCATATATTTT.

This chain links TRBV5-8 with TRBJ1-1; D gene ambiguous. The CDR3 length is 11 residues. Deletions cut 2 bases from V and 8 bases from J, with 7 bases between. Germline V gene lookup returns CDR1 SGHTS and CDR2 YDEGEE. The CDR3 sequence: CASSFIREAFF. The DNA of the CDR3 is TGTGCCAGCAGCTTTATAAGAGAAGCTTTCTTT.

The chain couples TRBV29-1 to TRBJ2-3; 9 nucleotides match TRBD2. The CDR3 runs 14 residues. Germline V gene lookup returns CDR1 SQVTM and CDR2 ANQGSEA. After removal of 5 bases from V and 5 bases from J, the junction contained 8 bases not matched to a gene. The CDR3 coding sequence is TGCAGCGTTCGCAGCGGGGGGCCTAGAGATACGCAGTATTTT. Translating gives CSVRSGGPRDTQYF.

This clone was seen just once. CDR3 sequence reads: CASSTPTSGVLDTQYF. The DNA of the CDR3 is TGTGCCAGCAGCACCCCGACTAGCGGGGTTTTGGATACGCAGTATTTT. V and J are TRBV13 and TRBJ2-3, with TRBD2 identical over 11 bases. This CDR3 spans 16 amino acids. Germline loops: CDR1 PRHDT, CDR2 FYEKMQ (reference sequence). V lost 5 bases to trimming and J lost 6 bases; unmatched junction nucleotides: 10.

This chain connects TRBV5-6 to TRBJ1-4; maybe TRBD1 (6 bases). Germline V gives CDR1 SGHDT, CDR2 YYEEEE. The CDR3 loop spans 14 amino acids. V lost 3 bases to trimming and J lost 4 bases, with 10 bases between them. As DNA, the CDR3 is TGTGCCAGCAGCTGGACAGTAGATAATGAAAAACTGTTTTTT. Translated, it gives CASSWTVDNEKLFF. Drawing the rest from reference TRBV5-6 and TRBJ1-4, the complete variable domain is DAGVTQSPTHLIKTRGQQVTLRCSPKSGHDTVSWYQQALGQGPQFIFQYYEEEERQRGNFPDRFSGHQFPNYSSELNVNALLLGDSALYLCASSWTVDNEKLFFGSGTQLSVL.

This chain uses TRBV19 with TRBJ2-2; tentatively, D is TRBD1 (6 bases). V was pared by 0 bases and J by 6 bases, with 11 bases between. The CDR3 is 15 residues long. Germline CDR1 is LNHDA and CDR2 is SQIVND (reference sequence). Here the CDR3 DNA reads TGTGCCAGTAGTATAGAACAGGGCAGGGCCGGGGAGCTGTTTTTT. Protein: CASSIEQGRAGELFF.

This chain connects TRBV5-1 to TRBJ1-1; weak D call: TRBD1 (5 bases). Per germline, CDR1 SGHRS and CDR2 YFSETQ. CDR3 length: 13 amino acids. V lost 3 bases to trimming and J lost 1 base, with 7 bases between them. Here the CDR3 DNA reads TGCGCCAGCAGCTGGGACCCGAACACTGAAGCTTTCTTT. Translation: CASSWDPNTEAFF.

The CDR3: CASSYRTAGANVLTF. The DNA of the CDR3 is TGTGCCAGCAGCTACAGGACAGCTGGGGCCAACGTCCTGACTTTC. The genes are TRBV7-2 and TRBJ2-6, with D perhaps matching TRBD1 (6 bases). Trimming removed 4 bases at V and 2 bases at J, with 9 bases between. Germline CDR1 SGHTA, CDR2 FQGNSA. The CDR3 runs 15 residues.

V is TRBV6-1 and J is TRBJ1-3, with no clear D. This CDR3 spans 16 amino acids. The germline V gene encodes CDR1 MNHNS and CDR2 SASEGT. With 2 bases removed from V and 0 bases from J, the gap between germline ends came to 11 bases. In DNA form, the CDR3 reads TGTGCCAGCAGTGAAAGGCAGGCGGGCTCTGGAAACACCATATATTTT. It codes for CASSERQAGSGNTIYF.

Concerning this clone itself: Within the sample, other DNA sequences also encode this same CDR3. The rearrangement links TRBV6-1 to TRBJ2-7, with D possibly TRBD2 on 5 matching bases. This CDR3 comprises 14 residues. The V gene's germline CDR1 is MNHNS and CDR2 SASEGT. V was trimmed by 3 bases and J by 3 bases, leaving 12 bases between them. The chain's CDR3 is CASSEAGQLYEQYF. CDR3 in DNA: TGTGCCAGCAGTGAGGCGGGCCAGCTCTACGAGCAGTACTTC.

The J gene is TRBJ1-1, the V gene TRBV18; a possible D gene is TRBD1 (5 bases). V gave up 2 bases and J gave up 4 bases, with 17 bases separating them. This CDR3 spans 16 amino acids. CDR1 KGHSH and CDR2 LQKENI come from the germline V gene. CDR3 sequence reads: CASSPTEHGAGTEAFF. In nucleotides, the CDR3 is TGTGCCAGCTCACCAACGGAACATGGGGCGGGCACTGAAGCTTTCTTT.

This clone has a handful of counts. The chain employs TRBV11-3 and TRBJ2-2, with D possibly matching TRBD1 (5 bases). V lost 6 bases and J 3 bases, leaving 11 bases between the germline ends. CDR1 SGHNT and CDR2 YENEEA come from the germline V gene. CDR3 length equals 14 residues. DNA of the CDR3: TGTGCCAGCAGTTGGGGCCGGGACACCGGGGAGCTGTTTTTT. It encodes CASSWGRDTGELFF.

The chain couples TRBV6-6 to TRBJ1-1; D is uncertain. The CDR3 is 13 residues long. The V gene's germline CDR1 is MNHNY and CDR2 SVGAGI (reference sequence). V was trimmed by 6 bases and J by 11 bases, leaving 19 bases between them. CDR3 region: CASRTGQVERAFF. As DNA, the CDR3 is TGTGCCAGCAGGACCGGGCAGGTCGAAAGGGCTTTCTTT.

In this sample, this clone turned up a few times. The CDR3: CASSFHTDNSPLHF. The CDR3 coding sequence is TGCGCCAGCAGCTTCCACACCGATAATTCACCCCTCCACTTT. The J gene is TRBJ1-6, the V gene TRBV5-1; D is uncertain. V dropped 2 bases and J dropped 5 bases, with 8 bases sitting between them. Germline V gene lookup returns CDR1 SGHRS and CDR2 YFSETQ. The CDR3 spans 14 residues.

This chain connects TRBV7-9 to TRBJ2-5, with D unclear. CDR1 and CDR2 (germline): SEHNR, FQNEAQ (reference sequence). The CDR3 consists of 11 residues. V was trimmed by 7 bases and J by 5 bases, leaving 8 bases between them. CDR3 protein: CASTHQETQYF. The CDR3 DNA reads as TGTGCCAGCACCCATCAGGAGACCCAGTACTTC.

The chain carries TRBV7-9 and TRBJ1-6; TRBD1 is a possible D gene (6 bases). The CDR3 runs to 16 residues. CDR1 SEHNR and CDR2 FQNEAQ come from the germline V gene (reference sequence). With 5 bases removed from V and 8 bases from J, the gap between germline ends came to 19 bases. The CDR3 DNA follows: TGTGCCAGCAGCAAATCACAGGGTGGGCGAGATTCACCCCTCCACTTT. This encodes CASSKSQGGRDSPLHF.

This rearrangement joins TRBV29-1 to TRBJ1-2; D remains ambiguous. The length of the CDR3 is 10 residues. Germline CDR1 and CDR2: SQVTM and ANQGSEA. V lost 0 bases and J lost 10, with 6 bases in between. The CDR3 here is CSVEEGDYTF. CDR3 nucleotide sequence: TGCAGCGTTGAAGAGGGTGACTACACCTTC.

The chain is built from TRBV12-5 and TRBJ1-5; 8 bases match TRBD1. V lost 4 bases and J lost 7; bases outside the gene matches: 12. This CDR3 comprises 16 residues. Per the germline V gene, CDR1 is LGHNT and CDR2 is FRNRAP. CDR3 in DNA: TGTGCTAGTGGTTCTCCTGACAGGGGCATAGACCAGCCCCAGCATTTT. Amino acids: CASGSPDRGIDQPQHF.

By share, this clone counts as medium-sized (0.01 to 0.1%). This chain joins TRBV7-9 and TRBJ1-3, with TRBD1 as a possible D gene (5 bases). V dropped 11 bases and J dropped 2 bases, with 16 bases sitting between them. CDR3 size: 14 residues. Germline-derived CDR1 and CDR2 are SEHNR and FQNEAQ (reference sequence). CDR3 bases: TGTGCCTTCTCCGCGGGGGTTACTGGAAACACCATATATTTT. It codes for CAFSAGVTGNTIYF.